Sequencing of this T cell receptor beta chain was carried out in a study of OX40 agonist ivuxolimab in advanced cancers. Study summary: Of the patients, three showed partial responses, one with hepatocellular carcinoma and two with cutaneous melanoma.

As for this clone: What it recognizes is unknown.

Libraries were prepared by immunoSEQ multiplex PCR; TCRdb keeps only in-frame clonotypes and omits some of them. The sample has 90,000 to 100,000 clones; 90% to 97% are singletons. Study-level results: Expanded clones belonging to CD8+ T cells outnumbered, on average, those of CD4+.

This CDR3 has 11 amino acids. CDR1 is MNHEY, CDR2 SVGAGI, per germline. V dropped 8 bases and J dropped 3 bases, with 8 bases sitting between them. This receptor was obtained from an adult with an advanced solid tumor such as melanoma, head and neck, liver or kidney cancer. The V call is TRBV6-5, the J call TRBJ2-7; D unresolved. Source: CD4+ or CD8+ T cells sorted from blood, taken in a trial of the OX40 agonist ivuxolimab. CDR3 coding DNA: TGTGCCAGCCAAACGCTCTACGAGCAGTACTTC. Translation: CASQTLYEQYF.